This is a list of T cell receptor beta chains from one sample in a study of glioma-infiltrating T cells after dendritic cell vaccination. Sequenced by immunoSEQ multiplex PCR; TCRdb stores in-frame clones only, minus some. The repertoire consists of fewer than 70,000 clones, with over 75% occurring once and the leading ten covering about 8.3%. The sample was blood, taken after dendritic cell vaccination. The receptors stem from a human donor with glioblastoma. CDR3s include the opening cysteine and the closing phenylalanine or tryptophan. The D gene is left open where the match is weak. The size entry is marked missing in some rows and otherwise reads once, few, many or a size class.

abundance	v_gene	d_gene	j_gene	CDR3aa	CDR3nt
NA	TRBV30	TRBD1	TRBJ2-6	CAWVRDRGSGANVLTF	TGTGCCTGGGTTAGGGACAGAGGCTCTGGGGCCAACGTCCTGACTTTC
NA	TRBV4-2	TRBD2	TRBJ2-1	CASSPATGLAHNEQFF	TGTGCCAGCAGCCCTGCGACGGGACTAGCTCACAATGAGCAGTTCTTC
once	TRBV7-7	NA	TRBJ2-1	CASSSRDIGEQFF	TGTGCTAGCAGCTCCCGGGACATCGGTGAGCAGTTCTTC
NA	TRBV5-1	NA	TRBJ2-7	CASSLRAGRSYEQYF	TGCGCCAGCAGCCTACGAGCGGGCAGGTCCTACGAGCAGTACTTC
NA	TRBV7-9	NA	TRBJ2-7	CASSDGGRGNEQYF	TGTGCCAGCAGCGATGGTGGTCGGGGGAACGAGCAGTACTTC
NA	TRBV7-9	TRBD1	TRBJ2-2	CASSLDRVIAGELFF	TGTGCCAGCAGCTTGGACAGGGTTATCGCCGGGGAGCTGTTTTTT
NA	TRBV6-1	NA	TRBJ2-7	CASSVAGYEQYF	TGTGCCAGCAGTGTTGCGGGTTACGAGCAGTACTTC
NA	TRBV7-2	NA	TRBJ1-5	CASSLARESPQHF	TGTGCCAGCAGCTTAGCCAGGGAATCGCCCCAGCATTTT
NA	TRBV6-5	NA	TRBJ1-2	CASRMVDRFYGYTF	TGTGCCAGCAGAATGGTTGACAGATTCTATGGCTACACCTTC
once	TRBV5-6	NA	TRBJ2-7	CASSPDTTSYEQYF	TGTGCCAGCAGCCCGGACACTACCTCCTACGAGCAGTACTTC
NA	TRBV4-1	NA	TRBJ2-3	CASSRSGGTDTQYF	TGCGCCAGCAGCCGAAGCGGCGGCACAGATACGCAGTATTTT
NA	TRBV5-1	NA	TRBJ1-1	CASSLAAGGTEAFF	TGCGCCAGCAGCTTGGCCGCGGGGGGAACTGAAGCTTTCTTT
once	TRBV6-5	NA	TRBJ1-3	CASSAGRGSGNTIYF	TGTGCCAGCAGCGCGGGACGAGGCTCTGGAAACACCATATATTTT
once	TRBV5-1	NA	TRBJ1-1	CASSLGLRGRGGNTEAFF	TGCGCCAGCAGCTTGGGCCTGAGGGGTCGGGGGGGGAACACTGAAGCTTTCTTT
NA	TRBV2	TRBD1	TRBJ1-5	CASRGITGGNQPQHF	TGTGCCAGCAGAGGTATTACAGGGGGAAATCAGCCCCAGCATTTT
NA	TRBV4-3	NA	TRBJ2-7	CASSLFGGVSYEQYF	TGCGCCAGCAGCCTATTCGGCGGCGTCTCCTACGAGCAGTACTTC
NA	TRBV30	TRBD1	TRBJ1-6	CAWRGQSNSPLHF	TGTGCCTGGAGGGGACAGTCTAATTCACCCCTCCACTTT
NA	TRBV1	NA	TRBJ2-5	CTSRGVCVGILSYGGAKETQYF	TGCACCAGCAGAGGGGTCTGTGTGGGTATTCTCTCTTACGGGGGGGCGAAGGAGACCCAGTACTTC
NA	TRBV6-5	TRBD2	TRBJ2-1	CASSYRASGVDEQFF	TGTGCCAGCAGTTACAGGGCTAGCGGGGTCGATGAGCAGTTCTTC
NA	TRBV19	TRBD1	TRBJ2-2	CASRSGTGGTGELFF	TGTGCCAGCCGGTCCGGGACAGGGGGAACCGGGGAGCTGTTTTTT
few	TRBV2	NA	TRBJ1-5	CASSGPHINQPQHF	TGTGCCAGCAGTGGTCCACACATTAATCAGCCCCAGCATTTT
NA	TRBV6-1	NA	TRBJ1-6	CASSDRDRTNSPLHF	TGTGCCAGCAGTGACAGGGATCGGACTAATTCACCCCTCCACTTT
NA	TRBV5-1	NA	TRBJ1-2	CASSLARGSDGYTF	TGCGCCAGCAGCTTGGCCAGGGGAAGTGATGGCTACACCTTC
few	TRBV7-2	NA	TRBJ1-4	CASSFLSGAGEKLFF	TGTGCCAGCAGCTTTTTGAGCGGGGCGGGGGAAAAACTGTTTTTT
NA	TRBV9	NA	TRBJ1-1	CASSQAGSPGDAEAFF	TGTGCCAGCAGCCAAGCGGGGTCCCCTGGGGACGCTGAAGCTTTCTTT
NA	TRBV13	NA	TRBJ1-1	CASSPPAGSDEAFF	TGTGCCAGCAGCCCCCCGGCAGGGTCGGATGAAGCTTTCTTT
NA	TRBV2	NA	TRBJ2-7	CASLPGGNEEQYF	TGTGCCAGCCTCCCCGGAGGGAACGAAGAGCAGTACTTC